The TCR beta chain under discussion was sequenced for a study of beta chain features in type 1 diabetes. Germline CDR1 is MGHDK and CDR2 is SYGVNS. CDR3 length equals 16 residues. The V segment lost 5 bases and the J segment 4 bases; nucleotides outside the gene matches: 10. The isolated RNA, all of it, was reverse transcribed, so expressed TCRB transcripts were what got sequenced. This table comes from immunoSEQ multiplex PCR, and its TCRdb copy is limited to in-frame clones, with some not included. The sample shows about 250,000 clones, roughly 13% of them seen only once. This TCR came from a woman between 40 and 50 years old in good health. The chain carries TRBV25-1 and TRBJ2-5; TRBD1 agrees at 10 bases. Sequencing input: naive CD4+ T cells from blood. The CDR3 nucleotides are TGTGCCAGCAGTTTAACGGGACAGGGGCTATCAGAGACCCAGTACTTC. Encoded protein: CASSLTGQGLSETQYF.